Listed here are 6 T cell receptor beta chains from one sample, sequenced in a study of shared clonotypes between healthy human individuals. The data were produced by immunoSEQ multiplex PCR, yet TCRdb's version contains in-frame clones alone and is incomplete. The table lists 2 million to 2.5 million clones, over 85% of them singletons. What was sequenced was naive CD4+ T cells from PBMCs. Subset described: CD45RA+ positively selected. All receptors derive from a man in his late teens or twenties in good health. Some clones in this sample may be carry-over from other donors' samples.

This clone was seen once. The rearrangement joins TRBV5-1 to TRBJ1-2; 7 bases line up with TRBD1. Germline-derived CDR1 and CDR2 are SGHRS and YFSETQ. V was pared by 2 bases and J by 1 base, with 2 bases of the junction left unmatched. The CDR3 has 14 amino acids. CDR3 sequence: CASSFRDSNYGYTF. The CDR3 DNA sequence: TGCGCCAGCAGCTTCCGGGACAGTAACTATGGCTACACCTTC.

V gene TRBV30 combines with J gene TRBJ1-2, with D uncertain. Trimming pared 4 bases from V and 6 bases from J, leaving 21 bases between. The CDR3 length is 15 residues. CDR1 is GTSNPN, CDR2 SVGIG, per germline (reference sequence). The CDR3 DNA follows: TGTGCCTGGACCCAAGGACCGACGACTTTGAATGGCTACACCTTC. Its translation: CAWTQGPTTLNGYTF.

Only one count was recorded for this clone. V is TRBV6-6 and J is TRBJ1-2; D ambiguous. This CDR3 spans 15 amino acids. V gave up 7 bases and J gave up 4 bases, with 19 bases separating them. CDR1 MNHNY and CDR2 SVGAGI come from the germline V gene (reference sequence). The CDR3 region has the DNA TGTGCCAGCACCCCGTGGTGGGCGGAGCGCTATGGCTACACCTTC. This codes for CASTPWWAERYGYTF.

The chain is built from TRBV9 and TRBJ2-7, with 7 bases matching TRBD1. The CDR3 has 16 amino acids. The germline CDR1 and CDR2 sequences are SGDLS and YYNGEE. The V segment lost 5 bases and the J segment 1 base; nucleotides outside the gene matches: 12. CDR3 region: CASSGGSGTVSYEQYF. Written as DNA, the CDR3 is TGTGCCAGCAGTGGGGGATCCGGGACAGTTTCCTACGAGCAGTACTTC.

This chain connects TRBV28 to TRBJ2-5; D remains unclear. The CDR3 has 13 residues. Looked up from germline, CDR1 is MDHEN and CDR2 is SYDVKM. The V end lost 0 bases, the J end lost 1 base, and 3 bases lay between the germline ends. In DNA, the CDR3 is TGTGCCAGCAGTTTATGGGCCCAAGAGACCCAGTACTTC. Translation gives CASSLWAQETQYF.

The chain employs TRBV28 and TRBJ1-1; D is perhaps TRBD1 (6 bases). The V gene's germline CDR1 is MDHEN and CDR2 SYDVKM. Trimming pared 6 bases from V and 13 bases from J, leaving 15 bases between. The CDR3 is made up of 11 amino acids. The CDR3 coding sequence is TGTGCCAGCAGGGGGGGCCCCCTGGATTTCTTT. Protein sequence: CASRGGPLDFF.